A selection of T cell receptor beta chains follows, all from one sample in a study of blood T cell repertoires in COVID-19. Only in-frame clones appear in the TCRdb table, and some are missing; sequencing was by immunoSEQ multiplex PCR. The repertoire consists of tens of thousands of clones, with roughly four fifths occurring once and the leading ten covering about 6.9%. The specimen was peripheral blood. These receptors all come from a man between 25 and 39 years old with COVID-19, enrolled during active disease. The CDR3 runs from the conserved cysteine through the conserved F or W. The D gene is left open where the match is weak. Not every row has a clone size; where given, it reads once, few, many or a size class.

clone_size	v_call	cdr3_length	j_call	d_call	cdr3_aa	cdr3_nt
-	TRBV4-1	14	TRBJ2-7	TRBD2	CASSRTSGIYEQYF	TGCGCCAGCAGCCGGACTAGCGGGATCTACGAGCAGTACTTC
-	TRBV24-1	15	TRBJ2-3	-	CATSDLRSSTDTQYF	TGTGCCACCAGTGATTTGCGTTCTAGCACAGATACGCAGTATTTT
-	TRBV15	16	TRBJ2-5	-	CATSRAGRMAGETQYF	TGTGCCACCAGCAGAGCGGGTCGTATGGCGGGAGAGACCCAGTACTTC
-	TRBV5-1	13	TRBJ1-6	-	CASSLEANSPLHF	TGCGCCAGCAGCTTAGAGGCTAATTCACCCCTCCACTTT
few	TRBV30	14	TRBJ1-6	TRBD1	CAWRGQGETSPLHF	TGTGCCTGGAGGGGACAGGGCGAGACTTCACCCCTCCACTTT
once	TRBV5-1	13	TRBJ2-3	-	CASSRGYTDTQYF	TGCGCCAGCAGCCGGGGGTACACAGATACGCAGTATTTT
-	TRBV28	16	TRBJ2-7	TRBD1	CASSSPRQGTSYEQYF	TGTGCCAGCAGTTCCCCGAGACAGGGAACCTCCTACGAGCAGTACTTC
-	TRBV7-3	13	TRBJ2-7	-	CASSLGPQGKQYF	TGTGCCAGCAGCTTAGGCCCCCAGGGTAAGCAGTACTTC
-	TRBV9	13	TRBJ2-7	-	CASSVIPDSEQYF	TGTGCCAGCAGCGTGATTCCCGACAGCGAGCAGTACTTC
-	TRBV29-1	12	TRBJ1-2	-	CSIRGGLVGYTF	TGCAGTATCCGCGGTGGTCTAGTGGGCTACACCTTC
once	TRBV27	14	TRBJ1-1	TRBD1	CASSWDRVNTEAFF	TGTGCCAGCAGTTGGGACAGGGTGAACACTGAAGCTTTCTTT
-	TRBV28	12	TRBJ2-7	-	CASSGTFWEQYF	TGTGCCAGCAGCGGGACTTTCTGGGAGCAGTACTTC
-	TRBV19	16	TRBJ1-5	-	CASSTLMTGSNQPQHF	TGTGCCAGTAGTACTCTCATGACAGGTAGCAATCAGCCCCAGCATTTT
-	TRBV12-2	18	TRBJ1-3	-	CASRYCLIPIHSGNTIYF	TGTGCAAGTCGCTACTGTTTAATCCCGATCCACTCTGGAAACACCATATATTTT
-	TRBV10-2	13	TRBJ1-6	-	CASSDRGNSPLHF	TGCGCCAGCAGTGACAGGGGCAATTCACCCCTCCACTTT
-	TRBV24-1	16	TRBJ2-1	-	CATSDTTSLPSGEQFF	TGTGCCACCAGTGATACTACTAGTTTACCCAGTGGTGAGCAGTTCTTC
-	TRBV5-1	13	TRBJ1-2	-	CASNSLTGYGYTF	TGCGCCAGCAATTCACTCACGGGCTATGGCTACACCTTC
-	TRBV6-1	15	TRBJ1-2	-	CASRGRGGVLFGYTF	TGTGCCAGCAGGGGGAGAGGAGGGGTCCTCTTCGGCTACACCTTC
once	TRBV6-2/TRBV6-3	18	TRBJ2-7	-	CASSFGQGAAGGPYEQYF	TGTGCCAGCAGTTTCGGACAGGGGGCAGCGGGAGGGCCCTACGAGCAGTACTTC
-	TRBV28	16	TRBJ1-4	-	CASSFSPLATNEKLFF	TGTGCCAGCAGTTTCTCTCCCCTAGCAACTAATGAAAAACTGTTTTTT
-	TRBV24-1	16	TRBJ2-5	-	CATSDDTDRLQETQYF	TGTGCCACCAGTGATGACACAGACAGACTCCAAGAGACCCAGTACTTC
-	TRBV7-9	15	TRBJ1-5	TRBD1	CASSLGAGGTQPQHF	TGTGCCAGCAGCTTAGGGGCAGGGGGCACTCAGCCCCAGCATTTT
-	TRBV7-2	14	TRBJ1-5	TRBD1	CASSRDRNNQPQHF	TGTGCCAGCAGCCGGGACAGAAACAATCAGCCCCAGCATTTT
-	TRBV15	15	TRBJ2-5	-	CATSRDQGRSETQYF	TGTGCCACCAGCAGAGATCAGGGAAGGAGTGAGACCCAGTACTTC
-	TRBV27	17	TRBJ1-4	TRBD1	CASTSTPWTGANEKLFF	TGTGCCAGCACCTCTACCCCTTGGACAGGGGCAAATGAAAAACTGTTTTTT
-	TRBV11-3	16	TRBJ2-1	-	CASSSHGGLAVNEQFF	TGTGCCAGCAGCTCGCACGGGGGGCTAGCGGTCAATGAGCAGTTCTTC
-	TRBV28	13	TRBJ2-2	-	CASSPLKTGELFF	TGTGCCAGCAGTCCTCTAAAAACCGGGGAGCTGTTTTTT
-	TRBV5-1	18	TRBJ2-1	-	CASSFKTLQSRSYNEQFF	TGCGCCAGCAGCTTTAAAACTTTACAGTCCCGCTCCTACAATGAGCAGTTCTTC
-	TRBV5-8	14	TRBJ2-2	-	CASSRFRNTGELFF	TGTGCCAGCAGCCGGTTTCGGAACACCGGGGAGCTGTTTTTT
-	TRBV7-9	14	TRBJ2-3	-	CASSPQGSPDTQYF	TGTGCCAGCAGCCCACAGGGTAGTCCAGATACGCAGTATTTT
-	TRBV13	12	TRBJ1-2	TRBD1	CASSLTGVGYTF	TGTGCCAGCAGCTTGACAGGGGTAGGCTACACCTTC
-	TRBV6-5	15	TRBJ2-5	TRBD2	CASSYWLAGEETQYF	TGTGCCAGCAGTTACTGGCTAGCGGGAGAAGAGACCCAGTACTTC
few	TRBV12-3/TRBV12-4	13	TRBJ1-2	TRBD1	CASSFGQGLGYTF	TGTGCCAGCAGCTTTGGACAGGGATTAGGCTACACCTTC
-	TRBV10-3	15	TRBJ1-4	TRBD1	CAISNPGTDNEKLFF	TGTGCCATCAGTAACCCCGGGACAGATAATGAAAAACTGTTTTTT
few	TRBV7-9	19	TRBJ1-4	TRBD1	CASSPGTGGAGRTNEKLFF	TGTGCCAGCAGCCCCGGGACAGGGGGCGCCGGGAGGACTAATGAAAAACTGTTTTTT
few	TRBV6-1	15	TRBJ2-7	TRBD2	CASSEAWTSLYEQYF	TGTGCCAGCAGTGAAGCCTGGACTAGCCTCTACGAGCAGTACTTC
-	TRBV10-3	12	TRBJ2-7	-	CAISDVAYEQYF	TGTGCCATCAGTGATGTAGCCTACGAGCAGTACTTC
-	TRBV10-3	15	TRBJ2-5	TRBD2	CAISLRLASGETQYF	TGTGCCATCAGTCTCAGACTAGCTTCTGGTGAGACCCAGTACTTC
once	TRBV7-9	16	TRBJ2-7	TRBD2	CASSPGGSGSHYEQYF	TGTGCCAGCAGCCCGGGGGGGAGCGGGAGTCACTACGAGCAGTACTTC
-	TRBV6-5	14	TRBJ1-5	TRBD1	CASSPGQGYQPQHF	TGTGCCAGCAGCCCGGGACAGGGGTATCAGCCCCAGCATTTT
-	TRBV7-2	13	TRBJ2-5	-	CASSTRIGETQYF	TGTGCCAGCAGCACCCGAATCGGGGAGACCCAGTACTTC
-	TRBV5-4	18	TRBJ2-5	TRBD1	CASSYSGTGGAEQETQYF	TGTGCCAGCAGCTATTCCGGGACAGGGGGCGCCGAACAAGAGACCCAGTACTTC